This record looks at one T cell receptor (beta chain) sequence and its context. TCR beta sequencing covered blood CD8+ and CD4+ T cells. Negative isolation yielded CD4+ and CD8+ T cells, and FACS enriched TEMRA cells. Germline V CDR1 and CDR2: SGHAT, FQNNGV. The CDR3 runs 14 residues. V was trimmed by 4 bases and J by 1 base, leaving 9 bases between them. The source of the sample is a study of CD8 T cells in Susac syndrome. Reverse transcription of about 0.5 to 1 ug RNA used random hexamers. The TCR beta CDR3 was amplified by immunoSEQ multiplex PCR across 54 Vbeta, 13 Jbeta. TCRdb re-derived calls from the immunoSEQ multiplex PCR reads in MiXCR, one entry per CDR3 protein. Of approximately 300,000 distinct CDR3 sequences listed, over 75% are singletons.

The origin of this receptor is a human donor with multiple sclerosis. The sample comprised CD8+ T cells from PBMCs. The V call is TRBV11-2, the J call TRBJ2-3, with D unresolved. The CDR3 DNA reads as TGTGCCAGCAGCTACCAGGTGGGCACAGATACGCAGTATTTT. Protein sequence: CASSYQVGTDTQYF. Combining the CDR3 with reference TRBV11-2 and TRBJ2-3 gives the whole variable domain EAGVAQSPRYKIIEKRQSVAFWCNPISGHATLYWYQQILGQGPKLLIQFQNNGVVDDSQLPKDRFSAERLKGVDSTLKIQPAKLEDSAVYLCASSYQVGTDTQYFGPGTRLTVL.